Sequencing of this TCR beta chain was carried out in a study of blood T cell repertoires in COVID-19. Background on the study: There were acute and convalescent COVID-19 samples, and they came from the United States, Italy and Spain. PBMCs, B-cell-depleted T cells, or T cells were the source of the cDNA or gDNA that made up the material.

Germline CDR1 SGDLS, CDR2 YYNGEE. J was trimmed by 5 bases and V by 4 bases; bases with no gene match: 5. The CDR3 length is 14 residues. In the original processing: Reference gene primer amplification gave nucleated cell count estimates. Assay: immunoSEQ multiplex PCR; the TCRdb copy retains only in-frame clones and omits some. V and J calls plus clone size are reproduced from that table; the DNA served to infer D and trimming. The repertoire consists of 90,000 to 120,000 clones, with about nine tenths occurring once and the leading ten covering 6.8%. Sequenced: peripheral blood. The J gene is TRBJ2-5, the V gene TRBV9; 10 bases are a match to TRBD1. The receptor was isolated from a man in his fifties or sixties with active or convalescent COVID-19. The CDR3 protein is CASSPWTGGETQYF. Here the CDR3 DNA reads TGTGCCAGCAGCCCCTGGACAGGGGGTGAGACCCAGTACTTC.